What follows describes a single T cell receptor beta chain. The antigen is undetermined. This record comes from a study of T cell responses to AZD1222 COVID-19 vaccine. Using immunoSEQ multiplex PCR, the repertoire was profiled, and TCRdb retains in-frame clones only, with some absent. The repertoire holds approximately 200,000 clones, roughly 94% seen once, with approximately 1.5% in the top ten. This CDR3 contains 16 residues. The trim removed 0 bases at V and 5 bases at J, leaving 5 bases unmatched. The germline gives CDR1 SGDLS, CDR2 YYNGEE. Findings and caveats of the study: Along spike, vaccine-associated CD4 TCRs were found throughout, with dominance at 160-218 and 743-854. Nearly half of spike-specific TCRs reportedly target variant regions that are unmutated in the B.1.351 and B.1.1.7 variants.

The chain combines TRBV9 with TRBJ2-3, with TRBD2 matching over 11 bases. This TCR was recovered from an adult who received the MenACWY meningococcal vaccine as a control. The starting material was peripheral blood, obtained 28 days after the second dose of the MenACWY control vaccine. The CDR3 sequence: CASSVDTSGSQDTQYF. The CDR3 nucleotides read TGTGCCAGCAGCGTAGACACTAGCGGGAGCCAAGATACGCAGTATTTT.